This T cell receptor beta chain comes out of a study of Ad26.COV2.S vaccination and SARS-CoV-2 variants. The CDR3 spans 15 residues. The germline CDR1 and CDR2 sequences are SGHDN and FVKESK. V lost 2 bases, J lost 4 bases, and 11 bases lay in between. Documented treatment: 19 received Ad26.COV2.S at low or high dose, single or two shots; roughly five received placebo; per-sample allocation not given. Day 63 after the first injection of vaccine or placebo was the sampling time. Some clones are missing from TCRdb's copy, which holds only in-frame ones; the method was immunoSEQ multiplex PCR. The table has approximately 300,000 clones, 85% seen once; the top ten hold approximately 2.2%.

The specimen comprised peripheral blood, sampled in a trial of Ad26.COV2.S vaccine versus placebo. The V and J genes are TRBV14 and TRBJ2-2, with a weak D call TRBD2 (6 bases). This clonotype was sampled from a person between 18 and 60 years old who received the Ad26.COV2.S COVID-19 vaccine or a placebo. CDR3 sequence: CASSQRTKPTGELFF. The CDR3 nucleotides read TGTGCCAGCAGCCAAAGGACTAAGCCCACCGGGGAGCTGTTTTTT.